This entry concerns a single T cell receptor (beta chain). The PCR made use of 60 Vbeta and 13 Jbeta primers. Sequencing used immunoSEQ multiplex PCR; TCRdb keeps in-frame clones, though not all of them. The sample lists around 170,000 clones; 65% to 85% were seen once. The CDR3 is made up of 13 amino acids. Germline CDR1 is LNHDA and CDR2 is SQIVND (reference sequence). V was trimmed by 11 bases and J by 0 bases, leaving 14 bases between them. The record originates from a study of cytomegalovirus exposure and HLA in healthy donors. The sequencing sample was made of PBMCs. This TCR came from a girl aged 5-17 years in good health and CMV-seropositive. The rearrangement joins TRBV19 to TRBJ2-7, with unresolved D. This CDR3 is CASLGVNSYEQYF. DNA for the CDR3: TGTGCCTCCTTAGGAGTCAACTCCTACGAGCAGTACTTC.